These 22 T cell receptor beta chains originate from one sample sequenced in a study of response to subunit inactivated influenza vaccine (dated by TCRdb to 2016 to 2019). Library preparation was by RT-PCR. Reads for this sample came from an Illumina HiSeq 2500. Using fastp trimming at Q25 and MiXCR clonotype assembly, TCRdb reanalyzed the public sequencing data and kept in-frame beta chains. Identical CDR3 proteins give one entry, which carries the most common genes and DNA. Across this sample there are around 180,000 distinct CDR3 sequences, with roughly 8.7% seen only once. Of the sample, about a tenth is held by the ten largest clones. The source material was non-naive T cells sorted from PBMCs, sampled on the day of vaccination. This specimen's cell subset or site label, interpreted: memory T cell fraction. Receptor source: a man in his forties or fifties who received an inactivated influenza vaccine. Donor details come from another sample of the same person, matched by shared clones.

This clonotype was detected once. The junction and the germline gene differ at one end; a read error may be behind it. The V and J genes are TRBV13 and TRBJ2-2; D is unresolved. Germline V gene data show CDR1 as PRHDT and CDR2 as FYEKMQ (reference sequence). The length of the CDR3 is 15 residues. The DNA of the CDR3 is TGTGACAGCAGCTCACGGTACAGGAACACCGGGGAGCTGTTTTTT. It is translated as CDSSSRYRNTGELFF.

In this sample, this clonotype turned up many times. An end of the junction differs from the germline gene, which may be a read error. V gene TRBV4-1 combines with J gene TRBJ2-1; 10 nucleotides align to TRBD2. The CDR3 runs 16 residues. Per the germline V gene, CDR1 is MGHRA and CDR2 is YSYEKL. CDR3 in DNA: TGCGCCAGCAGACAAGCAACCAGCGGGGGGGCCAATGAGCAGTTCTTC. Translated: CASRQATSGGANEQFF.

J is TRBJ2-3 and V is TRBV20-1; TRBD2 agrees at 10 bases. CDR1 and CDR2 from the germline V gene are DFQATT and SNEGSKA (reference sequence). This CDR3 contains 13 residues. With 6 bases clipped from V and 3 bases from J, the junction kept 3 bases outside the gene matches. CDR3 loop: CSAIAGGTDTQYF. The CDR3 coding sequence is TGCAGTGCAATAGCGGGGGGAACAGATACGCAGTATTTT.

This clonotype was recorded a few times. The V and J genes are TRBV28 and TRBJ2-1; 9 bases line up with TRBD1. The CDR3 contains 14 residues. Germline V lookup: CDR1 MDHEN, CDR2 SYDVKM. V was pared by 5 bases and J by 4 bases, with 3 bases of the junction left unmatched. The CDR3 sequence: CASSPQGAYNEQFF. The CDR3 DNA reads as TGTGCCAGCAGTCCACAGGGGGCTTACAATGAGCAGTTCTTC.

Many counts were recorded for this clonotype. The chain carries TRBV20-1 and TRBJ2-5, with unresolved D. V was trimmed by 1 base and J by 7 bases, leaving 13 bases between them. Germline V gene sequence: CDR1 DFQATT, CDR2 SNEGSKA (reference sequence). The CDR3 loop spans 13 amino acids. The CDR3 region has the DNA TGCAGTGCTAGAGGCCGGGCCCTCGCGACCCAGTACTTC. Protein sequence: CSARGRALATQYF.

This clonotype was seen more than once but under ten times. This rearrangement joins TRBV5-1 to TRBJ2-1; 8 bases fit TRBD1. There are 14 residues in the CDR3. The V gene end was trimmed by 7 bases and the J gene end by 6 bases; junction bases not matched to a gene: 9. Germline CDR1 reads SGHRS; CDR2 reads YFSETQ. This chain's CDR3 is CASGTGTGVNEQFF. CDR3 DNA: TGCGCCAGCGGGACCGGGACAGGTGTCAATGAGCAGTTCTTC.

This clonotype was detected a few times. The CDR3 DNA sequence: TGTGCCAGCAGACAATACGAAGGGGCCCAACCCTACAATGAGCAGTTCTTC. It encodes CASRQYEGAQPYNEQFF. The chain couples TRBV11-1 to TRBJ2-1, with a possible D match to TRBD1 (5 bases). Germline V lookup: CDR1 SGHAT, CDR2 FQDESV (reference sequence). Deletions cut 6 bases from V and 2 bases from J, with 20 bases between. The CDR3 is 17 residues long. Looking up the rest from reference TRBV11-1 and TRBJ2-1 gives the full variable domain: EAEVAQSPRYKITEKSQAVAFWCDPISGHATLYWYRQILGQGPELLVQFQDESVVDDSQLPKDRFSAERLKGVDSTLKIQPAELGDSAMYLCASRQYEGAQPYNEQFFGPGTRLTVL.

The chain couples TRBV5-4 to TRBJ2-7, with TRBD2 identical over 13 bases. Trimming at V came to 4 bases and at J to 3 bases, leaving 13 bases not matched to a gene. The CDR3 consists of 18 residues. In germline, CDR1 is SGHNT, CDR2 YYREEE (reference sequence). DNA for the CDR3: TGTGCCAGCAGCGCTGCCCGGGGGACTAGCGGGGAAAACTACGAGCAGTACTTC. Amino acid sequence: CASSAARGTSGENYEQYF.

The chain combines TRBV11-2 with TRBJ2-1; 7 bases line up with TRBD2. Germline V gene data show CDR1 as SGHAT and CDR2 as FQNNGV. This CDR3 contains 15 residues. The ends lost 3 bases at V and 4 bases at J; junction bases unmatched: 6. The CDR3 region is CASSLGGSRYNEQFF. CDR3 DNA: TGTGCCAGCAGCTTGGGGGGGTCGAGGTACAATGAGCAGTTCTTC.

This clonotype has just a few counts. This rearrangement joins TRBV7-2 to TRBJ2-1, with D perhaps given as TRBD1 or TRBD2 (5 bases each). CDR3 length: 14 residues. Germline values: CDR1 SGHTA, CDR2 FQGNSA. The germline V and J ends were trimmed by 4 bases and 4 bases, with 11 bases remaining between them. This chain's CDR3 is CASSWDPGYNEQFF. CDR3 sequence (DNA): TGTGCCAGCAGCTGGGACCCCGGATACAATGAGCAGTTCTTC.

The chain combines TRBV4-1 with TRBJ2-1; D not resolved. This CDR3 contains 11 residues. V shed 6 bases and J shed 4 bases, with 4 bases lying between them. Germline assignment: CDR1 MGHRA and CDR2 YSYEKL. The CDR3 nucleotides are TGCGCCAGCAGACTTTACAATGAGCAGTTCTTC. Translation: CASRLYNEQFF.

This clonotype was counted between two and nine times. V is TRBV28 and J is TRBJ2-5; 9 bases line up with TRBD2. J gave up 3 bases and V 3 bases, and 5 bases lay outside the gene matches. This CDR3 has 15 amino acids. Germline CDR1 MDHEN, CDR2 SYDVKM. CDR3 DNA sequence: TGTGCCAGCAGTTTGGGCGGGGGGGCGGAAGAGACCCAGTACTTC. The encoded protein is CASSLGGGAEETQYF.

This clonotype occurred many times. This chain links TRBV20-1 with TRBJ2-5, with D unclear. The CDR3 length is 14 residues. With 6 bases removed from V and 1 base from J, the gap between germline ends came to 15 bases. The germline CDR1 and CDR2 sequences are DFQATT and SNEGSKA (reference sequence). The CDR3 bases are TGCAGTGCCTTCAGAGGCAGTTCCCAAGAGACCCAGTACTTC. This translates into CSAFRGSSQETQYF.

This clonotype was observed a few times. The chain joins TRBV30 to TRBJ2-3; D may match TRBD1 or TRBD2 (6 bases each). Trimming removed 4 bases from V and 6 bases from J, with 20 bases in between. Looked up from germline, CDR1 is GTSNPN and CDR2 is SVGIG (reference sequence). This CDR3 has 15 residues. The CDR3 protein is CAWTNGGIDGDTQYF. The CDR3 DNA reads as TGTGCCTGGACGAACGGGGGCATCGATGGGGATACGCAGTATTTT.

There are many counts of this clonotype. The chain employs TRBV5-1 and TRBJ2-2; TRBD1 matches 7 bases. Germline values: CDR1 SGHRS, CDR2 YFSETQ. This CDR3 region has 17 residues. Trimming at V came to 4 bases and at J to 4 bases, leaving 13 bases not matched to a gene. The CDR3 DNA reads TGCGCCAGCAGCCCGGGACAGACAATTCGGGGCACCGGGGAGCTGTTTTTT. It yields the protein CASSPGQTIRGTGELFF.

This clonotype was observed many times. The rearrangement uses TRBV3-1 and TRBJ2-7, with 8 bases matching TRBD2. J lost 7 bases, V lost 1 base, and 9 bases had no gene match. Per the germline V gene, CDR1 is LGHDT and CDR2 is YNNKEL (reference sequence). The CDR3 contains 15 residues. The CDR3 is CASSQVAGRAIEQYF. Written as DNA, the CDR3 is TGTGCCAGCAGCCAAGTTGCCGGGAGGGCGATTGAGCAGTACTTC.

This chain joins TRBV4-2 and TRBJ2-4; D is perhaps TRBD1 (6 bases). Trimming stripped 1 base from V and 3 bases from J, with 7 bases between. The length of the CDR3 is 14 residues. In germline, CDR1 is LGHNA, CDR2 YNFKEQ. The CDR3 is CASSQAGDKNIQYF. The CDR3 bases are TGTGCCAGCAGCCAAGCAGGGGACAAAAACATTCAGTACTTC.

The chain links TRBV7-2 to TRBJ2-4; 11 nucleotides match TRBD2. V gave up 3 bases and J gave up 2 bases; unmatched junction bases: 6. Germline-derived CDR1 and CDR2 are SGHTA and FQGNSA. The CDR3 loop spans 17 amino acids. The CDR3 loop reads CASSFSGRAVTKNIQYF. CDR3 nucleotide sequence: TGTGCCAGCAGCTTTAGCGGGAGGGCCGTTACCAAAAACATTCAGTACTTC.

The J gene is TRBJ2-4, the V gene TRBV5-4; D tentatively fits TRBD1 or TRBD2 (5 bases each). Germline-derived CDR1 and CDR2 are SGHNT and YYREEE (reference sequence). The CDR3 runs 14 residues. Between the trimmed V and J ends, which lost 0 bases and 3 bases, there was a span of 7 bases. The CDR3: CASSLGDRKNIQYF. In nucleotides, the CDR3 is TGTGCCAGCAGCTTGGGGGACCGCAAAAACATTCAGTACTTC.

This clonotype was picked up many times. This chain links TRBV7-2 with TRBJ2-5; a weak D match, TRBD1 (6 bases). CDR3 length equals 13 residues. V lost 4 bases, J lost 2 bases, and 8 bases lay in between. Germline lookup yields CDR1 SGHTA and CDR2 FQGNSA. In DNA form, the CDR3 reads TGTGCCAGCAGCTCGGACAGACAAGAGACCCAGTACTTC. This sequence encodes CASSSDRQETQYF.

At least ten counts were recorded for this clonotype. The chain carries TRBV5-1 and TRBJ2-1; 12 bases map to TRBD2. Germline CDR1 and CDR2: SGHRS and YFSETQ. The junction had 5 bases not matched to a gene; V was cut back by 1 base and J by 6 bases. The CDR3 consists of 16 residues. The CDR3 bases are TGCGCCAGCAGCTTGAGTGTGACTAGCGGGAGCAATGAGCAGTTCTTC. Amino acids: CASSLSVTSGSNEQFF.

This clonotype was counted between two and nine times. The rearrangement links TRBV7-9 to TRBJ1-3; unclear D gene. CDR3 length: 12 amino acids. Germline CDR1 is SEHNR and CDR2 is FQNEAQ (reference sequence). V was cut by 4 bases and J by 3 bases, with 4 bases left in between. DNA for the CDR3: TGTGCCAGCAGCTCTATTGGAAACACCATATATTTT. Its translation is CASSSIGNTIYF.